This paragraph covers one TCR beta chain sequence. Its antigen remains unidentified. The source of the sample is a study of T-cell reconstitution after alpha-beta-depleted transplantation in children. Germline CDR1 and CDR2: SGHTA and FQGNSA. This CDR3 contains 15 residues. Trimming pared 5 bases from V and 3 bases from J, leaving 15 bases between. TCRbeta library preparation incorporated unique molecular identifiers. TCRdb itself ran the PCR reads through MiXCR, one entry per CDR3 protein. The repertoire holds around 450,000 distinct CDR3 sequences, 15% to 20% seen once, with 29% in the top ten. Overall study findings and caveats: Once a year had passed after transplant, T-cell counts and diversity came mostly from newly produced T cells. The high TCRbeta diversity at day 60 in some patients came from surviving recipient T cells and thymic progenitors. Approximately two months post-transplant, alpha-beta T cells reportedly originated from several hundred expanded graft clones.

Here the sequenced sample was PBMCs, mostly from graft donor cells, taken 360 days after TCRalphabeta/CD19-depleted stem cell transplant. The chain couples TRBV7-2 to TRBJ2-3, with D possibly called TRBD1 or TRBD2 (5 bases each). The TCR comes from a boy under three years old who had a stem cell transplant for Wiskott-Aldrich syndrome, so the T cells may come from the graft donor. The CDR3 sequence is CASSPSGRETDTQYF. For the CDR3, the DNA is TGTGCCAGCAGCCCCTCGGGGCGAGAGACAGATACGCAGTATTTT.